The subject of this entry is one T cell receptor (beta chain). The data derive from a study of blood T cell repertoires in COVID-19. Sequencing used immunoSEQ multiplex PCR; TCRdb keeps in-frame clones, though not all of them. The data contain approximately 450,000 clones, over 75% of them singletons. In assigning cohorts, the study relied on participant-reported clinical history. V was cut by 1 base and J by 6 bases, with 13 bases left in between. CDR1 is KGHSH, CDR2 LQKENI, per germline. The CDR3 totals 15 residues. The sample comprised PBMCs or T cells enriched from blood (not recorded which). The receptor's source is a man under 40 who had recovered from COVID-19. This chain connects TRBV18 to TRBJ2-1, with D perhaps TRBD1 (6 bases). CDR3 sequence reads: CASSPLPGALNEQFF. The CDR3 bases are TGTGCCAGCTCACCACTGCCAGGGGCCCTCAATGAGCAGTTCTTC.